This T cell receptor (beta chain) comes out of a study of T-cell reconstitution after alpha-beta-depleted transplantation in children. Unique molecular identifiers were used in preparing the TCRbeta library. One entry per CDR3 protein results from TCRdb running MiXCR on the PCR reads. The sample lists roughly 300,000 distinct CDR3 sequences, over 9% seen once, with around 2.4% in the top ten. Germline V gene sequence: CDR1 SQVTM, CDR2 ANQGSEA. V shed 6 bases and J 1 base; nucleotides not matched to a gene: 15. The CDR3 has 18 amino acids. Specimen: PBMCs from the stem cell graft donor, collected from the stem cell graft. The source is a human donor who donated a stem cell graft to a child with acute lymphoblastic leukemia. This chain joins TRBV29-1 and TRBJ2-7, with 13 bases lining up with TRBD2. CDR3 amino acids: CSVKGIPGLAGKSYEQYF. The CDR3 DNA is TGCAGCGTCAAGGGGATCCCGGGACTAGCGGGGAAGTCCTACGAGCAGTACTTC.